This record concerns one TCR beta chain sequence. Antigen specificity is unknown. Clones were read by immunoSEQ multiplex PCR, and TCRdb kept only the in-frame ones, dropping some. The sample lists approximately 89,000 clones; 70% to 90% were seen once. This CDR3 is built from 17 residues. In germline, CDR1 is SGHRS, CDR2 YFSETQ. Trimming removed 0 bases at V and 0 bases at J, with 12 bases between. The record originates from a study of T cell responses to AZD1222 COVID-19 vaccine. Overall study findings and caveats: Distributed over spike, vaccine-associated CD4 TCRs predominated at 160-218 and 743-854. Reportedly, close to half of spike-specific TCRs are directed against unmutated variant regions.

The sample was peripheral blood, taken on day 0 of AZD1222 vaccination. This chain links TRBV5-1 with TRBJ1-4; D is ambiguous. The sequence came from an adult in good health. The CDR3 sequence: CASSLADGDATNEKLFF. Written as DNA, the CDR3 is TGCGCCAGCAGCTTGGCCGACGGAGATGCAACTAATGAAAAACTGTTTTTT. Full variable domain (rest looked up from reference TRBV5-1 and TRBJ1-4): KAGVTQTPRYLIKTRGQQVTLSCSPISGHRSVSWYQQTPGQGLQFLFEYFSETQRNKGNFPGRFSGRQFSNSRSEMNVSTLELGDSALYLCASSLADGDATNEKLFFGSGTQLSVL.